These 6 T cell receptor beta chains originate from one sample sequenced in a study of blood T cell repertoires in COVID-19. Profiled with immunoSEQ multiplex PCR; TCRdb holds only in-frame clones, not every one. The table lists 350,000 or so clones, around 80% of them singletons. Source material: peripheral blood. The receptors were sampled from a man aged 30-40 years with active or convalescent COVID-19.

The chain uses TRBV4-3 and TRBJ1-2; 8 nucleotides agree with TRBD1. The CDR3 is made up of 16 amino acids. CDR1 is LGHNA and CDR2 is YSLEER in the germline V gene. V lost 4 bases, J lost 4 bases, and 11 bases stayed unmatched. In nucleotides, the CDR3 is TGCGCCAGCAGCCCGGGACAGGTAGCCCGAGGCTATGGCTACACCTTC. Its translation is CASSPGQVARGYGYTF.

This chain joins TRBV28 and TRBJ1-4; a possible D gene is TRBD1 (6 bases). The CDR3 has 14 residues. Trimming took off 5 bases at V and 4 bases at J, with 11 bases between the two ends. The V gene's germline CDR1 is MDHEN and CDR2 SYDVKM. CDR3 sequence: CASSRQAYNEKLFF. Here the CDR3 DNA reads TGTGCCAGCAGTAGACAGGCTTATAATGAAAAACTGTTTTTT.

The chain combines TRBV24-1 with TRBJ2-1; no definite D call. Trimming stripped 4 bases from V and 6 bases from J, with 9 bases between. The length of the CDR3 is 13 residues. Germline assignment: CDR1 KGHDR and CDR2 SFDVKD. CDR3 sequence (DNA): TGTGCCACCAGTGAAATTGACACCAATGAGCAGTTCTTC. Protein: CATSEIDTNEQFF.

V is TRBV7-8 and J is TRBJ1-2; TRBD1 matches at 11 bases. J lost 0 bases, V lost 2 bases, and 11 bases had no gene match. Germline lookup yields CDR1 SGHVS and CDR2 FQNEAQ. CDR3 size: 19 residues. The CDR3 DNA follows: TGTGCCAGCAGCTTACGGCCGGGACAGGGGGTTTATGCTAACTATGGCTACACCTTC. Its protein product is CASSLRPGQGVYANYGYTF.

This clone came up once. The chain employs TRBV4-1 and TRBJ2-5, with 10 bases that match TRBD2. Germline CDR1 reads MGHRA; CDR2 reads YSYEKL. The CDR3 extends over 18 amino acids. After removal of 0 bases from V and 5 bases from J, the junction contained 12 bases not matched to a gene. The CDR3 here is CASSQDRGPAGGLETQYF. The CDR3 nucleotides are TGCGCCAGCAGCCAAGATAGAGGTCCAGCGGGAGGGCTGGAGACCCAGTACTTC.

This chain connects TRBV19 to TRBJ2-2, with 7 bases fitting TRBD1. Germline V lookup: CDR1 LNHDA, CDR2 SQIVND (reference sequence). This CDR3 contains 18 residues. The ends lost 4 bases at V and 0 bases at J; junction bases unmatched: 11. The CDR3 coding sequence is TGTGCCAGTAGTACGCCCCCCTGGGGACAGTCGAACACCGGGGAGCTGTTTTTT. Translated: CASSTPPWGQSNTGELFF.